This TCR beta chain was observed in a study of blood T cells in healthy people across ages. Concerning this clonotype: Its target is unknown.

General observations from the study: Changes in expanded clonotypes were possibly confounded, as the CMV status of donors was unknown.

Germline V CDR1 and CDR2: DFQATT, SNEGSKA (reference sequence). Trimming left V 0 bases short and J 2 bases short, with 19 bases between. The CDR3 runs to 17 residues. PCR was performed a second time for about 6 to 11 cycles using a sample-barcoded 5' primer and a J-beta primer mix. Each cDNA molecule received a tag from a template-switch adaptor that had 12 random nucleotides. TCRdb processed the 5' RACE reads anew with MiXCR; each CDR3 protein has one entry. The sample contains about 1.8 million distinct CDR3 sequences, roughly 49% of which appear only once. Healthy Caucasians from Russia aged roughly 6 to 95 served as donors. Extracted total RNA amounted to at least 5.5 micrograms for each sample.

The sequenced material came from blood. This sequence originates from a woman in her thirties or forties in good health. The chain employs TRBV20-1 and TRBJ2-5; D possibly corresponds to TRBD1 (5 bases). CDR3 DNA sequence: TGCAGTGCTAGAGATCTCCCACCAACCAGGGCACAAGAGACCCAGTACTTC. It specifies CSARDLPPTRAQETQYF.